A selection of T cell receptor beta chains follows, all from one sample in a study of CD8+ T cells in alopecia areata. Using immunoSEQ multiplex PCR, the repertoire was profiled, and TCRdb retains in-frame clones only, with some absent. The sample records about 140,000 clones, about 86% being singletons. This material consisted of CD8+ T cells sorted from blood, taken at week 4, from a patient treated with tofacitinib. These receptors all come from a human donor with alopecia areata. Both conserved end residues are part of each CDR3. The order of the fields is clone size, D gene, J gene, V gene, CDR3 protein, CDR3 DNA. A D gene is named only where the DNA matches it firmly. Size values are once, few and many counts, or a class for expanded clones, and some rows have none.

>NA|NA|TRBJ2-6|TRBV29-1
CSVGQRDNSGANVLTF
TGCAGCGTTGGACAGAGAGATAACTCTGGGGCCAACGTCCTGACTTTC
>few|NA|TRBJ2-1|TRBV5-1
CASSLVAVLDNEQFF
TGCGCCAGCAGCTTGGTTGCAGTATTGGACAATGAGCAGTTCTTC
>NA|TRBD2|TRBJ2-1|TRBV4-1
CASSQLGDRGGNEQFF
TGCGCCAGCAGCCAATTGGGAGACCGGGGGGGGAATGAGCAGTTCTTC
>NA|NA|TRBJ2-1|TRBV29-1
CSVQARYNEQFF
TGCAGCGTTCAAGCCCGGTACAATGAGCAGTTCTTC
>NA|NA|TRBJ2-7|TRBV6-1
CASSVTISYEQYF
TGTGCCAGCAGTGTTACGATCTCCTACGAGCAGTACTTC
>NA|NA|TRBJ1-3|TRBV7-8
CASSAYLMGGNTIYF
TGTGCCAGCAGCGCCTATCTCATGGGGGGAAACACCATATATTTT
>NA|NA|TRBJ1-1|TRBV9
CASGGQSEAFF
TGTGCCAGCGGTGGGCAGAGTGAAGCTTTCTTT
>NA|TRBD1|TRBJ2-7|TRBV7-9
CASSLGQRAYEQYF
TGTGCCAGCAGCTTGGGACAGAGAGCCTACGAGCAGTACTTC
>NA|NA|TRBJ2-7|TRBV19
CASSIRDLGEQYF
TGTGCCAGTAGTATACGGGACCTCGGCGAGCAGTACTTC
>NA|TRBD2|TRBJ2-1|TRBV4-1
CASSQDDGAGGFEQFF
TGCGCCAGCAGCCAAGATGACGGAGCGGGGGGGTTTGAGCAGTTCTTC
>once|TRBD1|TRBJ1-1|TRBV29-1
CSAMTGPGTEAFF
TGCAGCGCAATGACAGGGCCGGGCACTGAAGCTTTCTTT
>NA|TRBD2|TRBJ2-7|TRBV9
CASSVGTSVTYEQYF
TGTGCCAGCAGCGTCGGGACTAGCGTAACCTACGAGCAGTACTTC
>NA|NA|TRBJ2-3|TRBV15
CATSRAGPTDTQYF
TGTGCCACCAGCAGAGCGGGACCCACAGATACGCAGTATTTT
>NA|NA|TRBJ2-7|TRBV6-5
CASSLYREVSYEQYF
TGTGCCAGCAGTCTTTACAGGGAAGTCTCCTACGAGCAGTACTTC
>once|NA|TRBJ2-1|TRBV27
CASTSGGTKQFF
TGTGCCAGCACCTCCGGTGGGACAAAGCAGTTCTTC
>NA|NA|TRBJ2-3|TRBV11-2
CASSPLGGGEVGSSDTQYF
TGTGCCAGCAGCCCCCTCGGCGGAGGGGAGGTTGGGAGTTCAGATACGCAGTATTTT
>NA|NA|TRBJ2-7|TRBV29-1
CSVEENYEQYF
TGCAGCGTTGAAGAGAACTACGAGCAGTACTTC
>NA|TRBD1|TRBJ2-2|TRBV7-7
CASSVDRGNTGELFF
TGTGCCAGCAGCGTGGACAGGGGGAACACCGGGGAGCTGTTTTTT
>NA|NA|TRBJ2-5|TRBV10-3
CAISSPGAGETQYF
TGTGCCATCAGTAGCCCAGGGGCGGGGGAGACCCAGTACTTC
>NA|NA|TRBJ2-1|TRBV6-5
CASSYRDEQFF
TGTGCCAGCAGTTACAGGGATGAGCAGTTCTTC
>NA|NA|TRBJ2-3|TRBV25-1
CASRPSEGAPDTQYF
TGTGCCAGCAGACCTAGCGAAGGGGCCCCAGATACGCAGTATTTT
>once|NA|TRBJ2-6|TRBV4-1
CASSRGLGANVLTF
TGCGCCAGCAGCCGTGGGCTAGGGGCCAACGTCCTGACTTTC
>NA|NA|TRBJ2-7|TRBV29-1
CSGTGTQKREQYF
TGCAGCGGGACCGGGACTCAGAAGAGGGAGCAGTACTTC
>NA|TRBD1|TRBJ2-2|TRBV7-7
CASSPGTGGFVGTGELFF
TGTGCTAGCAGCCCGGGGACAGGGGGCTTTGTCGGCACCGGGGAGCTGTTTTTT
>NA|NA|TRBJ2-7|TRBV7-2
CASSLVSGTGYEQYF
TGTGCCAGCAGCTTAGTGTCAGGGACCGGATACGAGCAGTACTTC
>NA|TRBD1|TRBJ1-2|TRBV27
CASSPGQYGYTF
TGTGCCAGCAGTCCGGGACAGTATGGCTACACCTTC
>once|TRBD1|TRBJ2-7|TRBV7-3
CASSDPGTGSYEQYF
TGTGCCAGCAGCGATCCCGGGACAGGCTCCTACGAGCAGTACTTC
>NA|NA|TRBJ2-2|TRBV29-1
CSVGPSRGTGELFF
TGCAGCGTTGGACCCTCCCGGGGGACCGGGGAGCTGTTTTTT
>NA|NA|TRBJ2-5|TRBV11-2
CASSLRGRETQYF
TGTGCCAGCAGCTTACGCGGTAGGGAGACCCAGTACTTC
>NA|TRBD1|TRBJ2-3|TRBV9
CASSGTGGTQYF
TGTGCCAGCAGCGGGACAGGGGGTACGCAGTATTTT
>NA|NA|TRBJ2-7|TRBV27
CASSSGQQFYEQYF
TGTGCCAGCAGCTCGGGACAACAATTCTACGAGCAGTACTTC
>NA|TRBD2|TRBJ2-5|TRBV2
CASSEGTSGEETQYF
TGTGCCAGCAGTGAAGGCACTAGCGGAGAAGAGACCCAGTACTTC
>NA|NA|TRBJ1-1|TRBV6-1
CASINPGVTEAFF
TGTGCCAGCATAAATCCAGGGGTCACTGAAGCTTTCTTT
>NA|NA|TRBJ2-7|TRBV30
CAWSTPQGAEQYF
TGTGCCTGGAGTACCCCACAGGGAGCCGAGCAGTACTTC
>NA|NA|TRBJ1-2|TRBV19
CASSFSLISSVPHGYTF
TGTGCCAGTAGTTTTTCTTTGATCAGCTCAGTGCCACATGGCTACACCTTC
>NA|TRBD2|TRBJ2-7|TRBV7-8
CASSFTLAGGEQYF
TGTGCCAGCAGCTTTACCTTAGCGGGAGGTGAGCAGTACTTC
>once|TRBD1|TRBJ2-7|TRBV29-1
CSVEDLGQGSLEQYF
TGCAGCGTTGAAGATTTGGGACAGGGGTCCCTCGAGCAGTACTTC
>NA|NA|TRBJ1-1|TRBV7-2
CASSPIPNTEAFF
TGTGCCAGCAGCCCAATACCGAACACTGAAGCTTTCTTT
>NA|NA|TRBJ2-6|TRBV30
CAWSVHSGANVLTF
TGTGCCTGGAGTGTTCACTCTGGGGCCAACGTCCTGACTTTC
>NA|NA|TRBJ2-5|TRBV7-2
CASSFPPGTPVETQYF
TGTGCCAGCAGCTTCCCACCCGGGACCCCTGTGGAGACCCAGTACTTC
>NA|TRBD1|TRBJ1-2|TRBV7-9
CASSMGQGAGGGYTF
TGTGCCAGCAGCATGGGACAGGGGGCCGGTGGTGGCTACACCTTC
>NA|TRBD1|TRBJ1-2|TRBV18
CASSPDSRGLHGYTF
TGTGCCAGCTCACCCGACTCAAGGGGGCTCCATGGCTACACCTTC
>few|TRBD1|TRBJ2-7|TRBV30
CAWSPGQGYEQYF
TGTGCCTGGAGTCCGGGACAGGGATACGAGCAGTACTTC
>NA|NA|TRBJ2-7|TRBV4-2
CASSPEQGSPYEQYF
TGTGCCAGCAGCCCAGAACAGGGTTCACCCTACGAGCAGTACTTC
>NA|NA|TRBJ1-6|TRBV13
CASSLGTYNSPLHF
TGTGCCAGCAGCTTGGGGACCTATAATTCACCCCTCCACTTT
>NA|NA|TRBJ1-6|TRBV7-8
CASSLTESSYNSPLHF
TGTGCCAGCAGCTTAACGGAGAGCTCCTATAATTCACCCCTCCACTTT
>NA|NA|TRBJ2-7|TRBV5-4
CATGPGTYEQYF
TGTGCCACCGGACCGGGAACCTACGAGCAGTACTTC
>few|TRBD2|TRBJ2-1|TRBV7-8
CASSPGGEGRYNEQFF
TGTGCCAGCAGCCCGGGAGGGGAGGGCCGGTACAATGAGCAGTTCTTC
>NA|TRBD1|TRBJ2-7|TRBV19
CASSPRVRTGWYEQYF
TGTGCCAGTAGTCCAAGGGTACGGACAGGGTGGTACGAGCAGTACTTC
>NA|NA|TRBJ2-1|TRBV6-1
CASSEYLGTGYNEQFF
TGTGCCAGCAGTGAATACCTAGGGACGGGTTACAATGAGCAGTTCTTC
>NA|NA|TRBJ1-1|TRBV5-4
CASTAEGRESTEAFF
TGTGCCAGCACCGCGGAAGGGAGGGAGAGCACTGAAGCTTTCTTT
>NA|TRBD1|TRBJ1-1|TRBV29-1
CSAKGSDRPNTEAFF
TGCAGCGCCAAGGGATCGGACAGGCCGAACACTGAAGCTTTCTTT
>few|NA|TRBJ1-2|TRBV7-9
CASSPDENNYGYTF
TGTGCCAGCAGCCCGGACGAGAATAACTATGGCTACACCTTC
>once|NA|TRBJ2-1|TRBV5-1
CAVFRGRPYNEQFF
TGCGCCGTCTTCCGGGGGCGGCCCTACAATGAGCAGTTCTTC
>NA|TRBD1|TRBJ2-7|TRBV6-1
CASSENQGQGYEQYF
TGTGCCAGCAGTGAAAATCAGGGACAGGGGTACGAGCAGTACTTC
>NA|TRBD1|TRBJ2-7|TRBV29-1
CSVGGQGTFYEQYF
TGCAGCGTTGGGGGACAGGGAACATTCTACGAGCAGTACTTC
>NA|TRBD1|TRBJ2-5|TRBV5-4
CASYSLGQGLEETQYF
TGTGCCAGCTACAGCCTGGGACAGGGGCTAGAAGAGACCCAGTACTTC